This passage covers 5 T cell receptor beta chains from one sample sequenced in a study of T cell repertoires in cytomegalovirus infection. No antigen has been assigned to these receptors. MiXCR, applied by TCRdb to the reads, yields one record per CDR3 protein. The sample has under 850,000 distinct CDR3 sequences; 30% to 40% are singletons. Sequencing was performed on cultured PBMCs, taken from culture after CMV antigen stimulation. The source is a human donor in good health (CMV status not recorded). Some clones in this sample may be carry-over from other donors' samples.

This chain connects TRBV7-2 to TRBJ2-7; D unresolved. The CDR3 loop spans 14 amino acids. CDR1 is SGHTA, CDR2 FQGNSA, per germline. Between the trimmed V and J ends, which lost 5 bases and 2 bases, there was a span of 13 bases. The CDR3 nucleotides read TGTGCCAGCAGCCGGGCCATTGGGGCCTACGAGCAGTACTTC. Its protein is CASSRAIGAYEQYF.

The chain employs TRBV20-1 and TRBJ2-7; 7 nucleotides match TRBD1. CDR3 length: 14 residues. V gave up 2 bases and J gave up 2 bases; unmatched junction bases: 6. Germline assignment: CDR1 DFQATT and CDR2 SNEGSKA (reference sequence). Written as DNA, the CDR3 is TGCAGTGCTAGATGGGGGACAGAAACCTACGAGCAGTACTTC. This encodes CSARWGTETYEQYF.

The gene calls are TRBV7-9 and TRBJ1-1; D is perhaps TRBD1 (6 bases). Germline V lookup: CDR1 SEHNR, CDR2 FQNEAQ (reference sequence). V was shortened by 2 bases and J by 5 bases, with 18 bases between the two germline ends. This CDR3 has 16 amino acids. The CDR3 DNA reads TGTGCCAGCAGCTTAAGTGGGGGGCTGTTCCCGACTGAAGCTTTCTTT. Its translation is CASSLSGGLFPTEAFF. Together with reference TRBV7-9 and TRBJ1-1, the CDR3 gives the full variable domain: DTGVSQNPRHKITKRGQNVTFRCDPISEHNRLYWYRQTLGQGPEFLTYFQNEAQLEKSRLLSDRFSAERPKGSFSTLEIQRTEQGDSAMYLCASSLSGGLFPTEAFFGQGTRLTVV.

This clonotype came up a few times. This chain connects TRBV5-6 to TRBJ1-1, with D possibly TRBD1 on 5 matching bases. The germline V gene has CDR1 SGHDT and CDR2 YYEEEE. This CDR3 has 14 amino acids. Trimming took 2 bases from V and 4 from J, leaving 12 bases between them. The CDR3 DNA reads as TGTGCCAGCAGCTTAGGGGTCAGGACCACTGAAGCTTTCTTT. This gives the protein CASSLGVRTTEAFF.

The chain recombines TRBV20-1 with TRBJ2-5, with 7 bases fitting TRBD2. CDR3 length equals 12 residues. CDR1 is DFQATT and CDR2 is SNEGSKA in the germline V gene (reference sequence). After removal of 4 bases from V and 9 bases from J, the junction contained 8 bases not matched to a gene. The CDR3 protein is CSATDFGGAQYF. The CDR3 DNA is TGCAGTGCTACGGACTTTGGGGGGGCCCAGTACTTC.